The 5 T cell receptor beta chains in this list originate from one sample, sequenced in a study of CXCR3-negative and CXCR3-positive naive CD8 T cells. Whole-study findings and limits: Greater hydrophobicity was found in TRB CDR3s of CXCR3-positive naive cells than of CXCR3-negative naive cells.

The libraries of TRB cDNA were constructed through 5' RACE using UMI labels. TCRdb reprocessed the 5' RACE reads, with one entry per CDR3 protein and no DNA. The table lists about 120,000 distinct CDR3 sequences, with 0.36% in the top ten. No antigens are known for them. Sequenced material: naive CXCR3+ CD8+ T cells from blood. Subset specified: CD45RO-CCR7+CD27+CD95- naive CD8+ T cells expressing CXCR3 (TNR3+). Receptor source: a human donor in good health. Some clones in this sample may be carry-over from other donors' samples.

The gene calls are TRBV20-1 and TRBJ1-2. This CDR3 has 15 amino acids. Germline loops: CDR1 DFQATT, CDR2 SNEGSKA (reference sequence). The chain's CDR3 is CSARDIEGTSYGYTF.

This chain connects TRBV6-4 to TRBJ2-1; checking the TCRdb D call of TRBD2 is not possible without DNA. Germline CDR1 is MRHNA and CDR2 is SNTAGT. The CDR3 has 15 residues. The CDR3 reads CASSDSSGGANEQFF.

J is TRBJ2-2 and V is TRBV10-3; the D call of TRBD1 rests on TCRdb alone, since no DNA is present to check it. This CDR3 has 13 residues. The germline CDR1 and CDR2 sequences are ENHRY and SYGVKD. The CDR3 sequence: CGTGDTNTGELFF.

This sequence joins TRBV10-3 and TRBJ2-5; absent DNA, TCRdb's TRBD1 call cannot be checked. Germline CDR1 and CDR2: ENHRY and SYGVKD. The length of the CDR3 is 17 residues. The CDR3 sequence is CAISEGDRAIFQETQYF.

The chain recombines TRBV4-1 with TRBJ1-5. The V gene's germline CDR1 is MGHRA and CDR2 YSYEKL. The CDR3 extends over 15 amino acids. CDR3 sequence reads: CASSQDLSRGKPQHF.